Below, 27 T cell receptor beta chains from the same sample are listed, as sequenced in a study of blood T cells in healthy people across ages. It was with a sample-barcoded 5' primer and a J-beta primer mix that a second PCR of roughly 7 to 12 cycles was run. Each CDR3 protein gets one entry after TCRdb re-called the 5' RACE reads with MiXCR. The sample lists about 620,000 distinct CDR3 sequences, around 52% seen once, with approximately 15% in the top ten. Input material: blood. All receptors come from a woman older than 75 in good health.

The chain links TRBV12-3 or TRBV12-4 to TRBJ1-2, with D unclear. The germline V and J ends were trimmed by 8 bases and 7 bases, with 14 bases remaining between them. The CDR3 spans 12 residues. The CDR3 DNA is TGTGCCAGCCTCCTATCCCTGGGTGGCTACACCTTC. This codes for CASLLSLGGYTF.

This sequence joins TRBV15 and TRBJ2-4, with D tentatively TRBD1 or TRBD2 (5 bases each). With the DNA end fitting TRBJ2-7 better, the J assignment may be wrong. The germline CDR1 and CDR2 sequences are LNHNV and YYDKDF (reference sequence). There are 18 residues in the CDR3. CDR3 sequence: CATSSNGGTDESSYEQYF. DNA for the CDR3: TGTGCCACCAGCTCAAACGGTGGGACGGACGAATCCTCCTACGAGCAGTACTTC.

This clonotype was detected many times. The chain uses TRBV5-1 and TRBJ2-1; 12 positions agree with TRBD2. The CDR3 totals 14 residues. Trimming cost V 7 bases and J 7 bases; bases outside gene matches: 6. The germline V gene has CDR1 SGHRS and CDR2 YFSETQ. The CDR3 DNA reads TGCGCCAGCGAGACTAGCGGGAGCGGGAATGAGCAGTTCTTC. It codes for CASETSGSGNEQFF. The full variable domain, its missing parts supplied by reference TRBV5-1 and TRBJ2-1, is KAGVTQTPRYLIKTRGQQVTLSCSPISGHRSVSWYQQTPGQGLQFLFEYFSETQRNKGNFPGRFSGRQFSNSRSEMNVSTLELGDSALYLCASETSGSGNEQFFGPGTRLTVL.

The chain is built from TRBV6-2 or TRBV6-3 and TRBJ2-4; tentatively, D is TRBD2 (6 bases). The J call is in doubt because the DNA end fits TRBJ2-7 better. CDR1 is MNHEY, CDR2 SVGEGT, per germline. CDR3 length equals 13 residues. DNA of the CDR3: TGTGCCAGCGGAGCCCCCGGGAGATACGAGCAGTACTTC. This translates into CASGAPGRYEQYF.

The CDR3 here is CATRGGGAESNEQFF. CDR3 nucleotides: TGTGCCACCAGAGGAGGGGGCGCGGAAAGCAATGAGCAGTTCTTC. The rearrangement joins TRBV24-1 to TRBJ2-1; D is possibly TRBD1 (7 bases). CDR3 size: 15 residues. V gave up 7 bases and J gave up 6 bases, with 18 bases separating them. CDR1 is KGHDR and CDR2 is SFDVKD in the germline V gene.

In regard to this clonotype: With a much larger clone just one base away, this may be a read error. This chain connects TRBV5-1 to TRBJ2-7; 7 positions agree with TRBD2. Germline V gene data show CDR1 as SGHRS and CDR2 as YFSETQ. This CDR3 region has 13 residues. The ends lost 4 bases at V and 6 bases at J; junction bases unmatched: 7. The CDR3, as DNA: TGCGCCAGCAGCCCGGGGACTAACTGCGAGCAGTACTTC. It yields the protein CASSPGTNCEQYF. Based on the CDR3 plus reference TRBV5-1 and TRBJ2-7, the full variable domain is KAGVTQTPRYLIKTRGQQVTLSCSPISGHRSVSWYQQTPGQGLQFLFEYFSETQRNKGNFPGRFSGRQFSNSRSEMNVSTLELGDSALYLCASSPGTNCEQYFGPGTRLTVT.

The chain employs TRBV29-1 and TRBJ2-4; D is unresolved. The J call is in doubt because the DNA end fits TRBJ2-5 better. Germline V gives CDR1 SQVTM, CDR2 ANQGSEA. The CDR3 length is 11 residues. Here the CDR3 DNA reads TGCAGCGTTGTTGGTAGGGAGACCCAGTACTTC. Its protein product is CSVVGRETQYF.

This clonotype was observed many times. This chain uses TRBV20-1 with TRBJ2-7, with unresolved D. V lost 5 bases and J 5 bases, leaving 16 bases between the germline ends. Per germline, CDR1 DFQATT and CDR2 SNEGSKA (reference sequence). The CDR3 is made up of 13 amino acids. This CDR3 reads CSALRNLGDEQYF. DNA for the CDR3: TGCAGTGCTCTCAGAAATCTTGGGGACGAGCAGTACTTC.

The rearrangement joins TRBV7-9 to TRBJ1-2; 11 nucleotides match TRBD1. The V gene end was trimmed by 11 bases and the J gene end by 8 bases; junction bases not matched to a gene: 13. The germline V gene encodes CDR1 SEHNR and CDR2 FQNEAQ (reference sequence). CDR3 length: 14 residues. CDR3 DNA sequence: TGTGCCGGCAACCCACAGGGACAGGGGGACGGCTACACCTTC. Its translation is CAGNPQGQGDGYTF.

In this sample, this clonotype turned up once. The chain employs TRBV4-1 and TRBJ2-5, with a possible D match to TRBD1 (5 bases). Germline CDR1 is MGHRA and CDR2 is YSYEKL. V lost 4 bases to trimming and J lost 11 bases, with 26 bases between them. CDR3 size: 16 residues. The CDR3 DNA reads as TGCGCCAGCAGCCCAGTTGGGGCAGGACCTTACAATGAGCAGTACTTC. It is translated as CASSPVGAGPYNEQYF.

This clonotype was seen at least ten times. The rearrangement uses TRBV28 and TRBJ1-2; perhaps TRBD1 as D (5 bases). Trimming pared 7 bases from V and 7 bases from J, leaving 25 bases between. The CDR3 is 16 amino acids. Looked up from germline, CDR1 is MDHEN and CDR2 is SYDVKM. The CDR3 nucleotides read TGTGCCAGCATTTCAGGTGGGGCAGTCGAGGTGCGTGGCTACACCTTC. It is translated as CASISGGAVEVRGYTF.

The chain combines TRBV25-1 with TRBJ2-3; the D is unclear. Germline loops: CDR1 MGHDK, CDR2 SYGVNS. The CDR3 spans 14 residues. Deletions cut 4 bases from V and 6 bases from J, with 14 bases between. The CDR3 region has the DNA TGTGCCAGCAGTGGCCCAGGTGTTTTTGATACGCAGTATTTT. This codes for CASSGPGVFDTQYF.

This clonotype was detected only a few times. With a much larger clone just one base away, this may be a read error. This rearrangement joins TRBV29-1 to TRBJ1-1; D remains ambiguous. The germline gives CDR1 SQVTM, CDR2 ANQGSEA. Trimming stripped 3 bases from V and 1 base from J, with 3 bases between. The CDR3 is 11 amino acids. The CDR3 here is CSVERNTEAFF. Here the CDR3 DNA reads TGCAGCGTTGAGAGGAACACTGAAGCTTTCTTT. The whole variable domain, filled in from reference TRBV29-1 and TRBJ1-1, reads SAVISQKPSRDICQRGTSLTIQCQVDSQVTMMFWYRQQPGQSLTLIATANQGSEATYESGFVIDKFPISRPNLTFSTLTVSNMSPEDSSIYLCSVERNTEAFFGQGTRLTVV.

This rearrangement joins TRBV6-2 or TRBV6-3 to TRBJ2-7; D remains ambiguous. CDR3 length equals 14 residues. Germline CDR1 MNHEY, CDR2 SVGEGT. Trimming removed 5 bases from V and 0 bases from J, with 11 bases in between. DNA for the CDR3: TGTGCCAGCAGTCCCCGATTCAGCTCCTACGAGCAGTACTTC. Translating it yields CASSPRFSSYEQYF.

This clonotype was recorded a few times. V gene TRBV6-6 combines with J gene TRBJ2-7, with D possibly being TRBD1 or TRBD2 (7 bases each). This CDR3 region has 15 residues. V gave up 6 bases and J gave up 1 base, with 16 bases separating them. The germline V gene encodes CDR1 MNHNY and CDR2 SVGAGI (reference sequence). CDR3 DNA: TGTGCCAGCAGCTCAGGGGGGGTGGGTTCCTACGAGCAGTACTTC. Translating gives CASSSGGVGSYEQYF.

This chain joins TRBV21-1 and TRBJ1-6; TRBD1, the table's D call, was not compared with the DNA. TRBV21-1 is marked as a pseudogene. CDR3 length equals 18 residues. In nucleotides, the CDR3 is TGTGCCAGCAGCAAAGTGAGGACAGGGGGCGCCGAGAATTCACCCCTCCACTTT. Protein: CASSKVRTGGAENSPLHF.

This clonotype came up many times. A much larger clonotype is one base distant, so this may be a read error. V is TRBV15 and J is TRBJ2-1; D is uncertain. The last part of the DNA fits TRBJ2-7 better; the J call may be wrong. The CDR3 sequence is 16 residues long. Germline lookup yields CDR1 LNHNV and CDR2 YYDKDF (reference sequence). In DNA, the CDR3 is TGTGCCACCAGCAGAGATCGCGACTCCTCCTACAATGAGCAGTACTTC. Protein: CATSRDRDSSYNEQYF.

The CDR3 here is CASRAGTGDGNTIYF. The CDR3 coding sequence is TGTGCCAGCAGAGCCGGGACAGGGGATGGAAACACCATATATTTT. The chain is built from TRBV6-6 and TRBJ1-3, with 10 positions matching TRBD1. V dropped 6 bases and J dropped 3; count of bases not matched to a gene: 5. Germline values: CDR1 MNHNY, CDR2 SVGAGI (reference sequence). The CDR3 is 15 amino acids.

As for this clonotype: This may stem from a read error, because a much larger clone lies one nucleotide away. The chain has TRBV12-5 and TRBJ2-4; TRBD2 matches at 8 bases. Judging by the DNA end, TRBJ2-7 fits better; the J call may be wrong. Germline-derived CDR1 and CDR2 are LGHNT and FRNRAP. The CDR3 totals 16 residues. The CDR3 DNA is TGTGCTAGTGGTTTGATTCCAGCGGGAGCAGTCGGCGAGCAGTACTTC. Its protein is CASGLIPAGAVGEQYF.

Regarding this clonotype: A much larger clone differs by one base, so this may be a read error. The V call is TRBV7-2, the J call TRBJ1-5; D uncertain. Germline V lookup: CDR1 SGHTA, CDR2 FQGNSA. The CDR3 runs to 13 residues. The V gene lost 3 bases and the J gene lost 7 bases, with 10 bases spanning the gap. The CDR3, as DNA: TGTGCCAGCAGCTTTGAGCAGAACCAGCCCCAGCATTTT. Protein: CASSFEQNQPQHF. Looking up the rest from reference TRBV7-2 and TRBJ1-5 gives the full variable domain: GAGVSQSPSNKVTEKGKDVELRCDPISGHTALYWYRQSLGQGLEFLIYFQGNSAPDKSGLPSDRFSAERTGGSVSTLTIQRTQQEDSAVYLCASSFEQNQPQHFGDGTRLSIL.

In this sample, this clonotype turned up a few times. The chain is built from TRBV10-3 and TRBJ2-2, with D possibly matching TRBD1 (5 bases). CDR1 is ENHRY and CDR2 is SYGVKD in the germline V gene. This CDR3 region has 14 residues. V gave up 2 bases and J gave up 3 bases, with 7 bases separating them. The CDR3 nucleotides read TGTGCCATCAGTGAGGGGGCGGACACCGGGGAGCTGTTTTTT. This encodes CAISEGADTGELFF.

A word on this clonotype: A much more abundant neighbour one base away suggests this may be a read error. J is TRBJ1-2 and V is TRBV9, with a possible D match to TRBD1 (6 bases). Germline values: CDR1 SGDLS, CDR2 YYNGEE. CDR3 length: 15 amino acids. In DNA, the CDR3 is TGTGCCCGCAGCCTCCAAGGACAGCTATTCTATGGCTACACCTTC. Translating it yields CARSLQGQLFYGYTF.

The CDR3 DNA follows: TGCGCCAGCAACATCGAGGGTAGCGGGGAGTACAATGAGCAGTACTTC. Protein sequence: CASNIEGSGEYNEQYF. This chain uses TRBV5-1 with TRBJ2-1; 8 positions match TRBD2. The DNA end lines up better with TRBJ2-7; the J call may be wrong. Germline CDR1 reads SGHRS; CDR2 reads YFSETQ. The CDR3 extends over 16 amino acids.

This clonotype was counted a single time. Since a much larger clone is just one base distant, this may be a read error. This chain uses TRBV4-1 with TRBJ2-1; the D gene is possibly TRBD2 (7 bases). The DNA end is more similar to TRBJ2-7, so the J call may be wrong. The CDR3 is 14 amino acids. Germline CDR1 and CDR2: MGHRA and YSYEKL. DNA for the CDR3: TGCGCCAGCAGCCAAGTGGGGGGGGGCGTTGAGCAGTACTTC. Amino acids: CASSQVGGGVEQYF.

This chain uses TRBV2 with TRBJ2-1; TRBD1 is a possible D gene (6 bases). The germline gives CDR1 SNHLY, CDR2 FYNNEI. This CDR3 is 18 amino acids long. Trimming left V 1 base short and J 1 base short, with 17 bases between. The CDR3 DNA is TGTGCCAGCAGTGAAGGCCCGTCCTTGGGGGCTTCCTACAATGAGCAGTTCTTC. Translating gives CASSEGPSLGASYNEQFF. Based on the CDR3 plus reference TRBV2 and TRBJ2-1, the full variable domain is EPEVTQTPSHQVTQMGQEVILRCVPISNHLYFYWYRQILGQKVEFLVSFYNNEISEKSEIFDDQFSVERPDGSNFTLKIRSTKLEDSAMYFCASSEGPSLGASYNEQFFGPGTRLTVL.

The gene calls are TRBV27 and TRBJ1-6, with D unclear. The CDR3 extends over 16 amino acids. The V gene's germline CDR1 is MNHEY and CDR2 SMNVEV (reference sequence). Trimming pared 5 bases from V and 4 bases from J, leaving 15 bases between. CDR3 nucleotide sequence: TGTGCCAGCAGTGAGTTGAGGCTCTCTTATAATTCACCCCTCCACTTT. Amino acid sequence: CASSELRLSYNSPLHF.

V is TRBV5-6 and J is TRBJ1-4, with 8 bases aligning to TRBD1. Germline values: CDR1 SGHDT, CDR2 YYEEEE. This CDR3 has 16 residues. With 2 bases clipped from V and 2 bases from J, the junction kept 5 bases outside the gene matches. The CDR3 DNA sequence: TGTGCCAGCAGCTTCGTTCAGGGGGCGACTAATGAAAAACTGTTTTTT. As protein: CASSFVQGATNEKLFF.